This passage covers 23 T cell receptor beta chains from one sample sequenced in a study of siplizumab effects on memory and regulatory T cells. Repertoires were generated with immunoSEQ multiplex PCR, while TCRdb's copy carries only in-frame clones and drops some. Of under 140,000 clones listed, roughly 90% are singletons. Input material: CD4+ T cells sorted from blood. The receptors were sampled from a human donor in good health.

The chain employs TRBV9 and TRBJ2-1, with D possibly called TRBD1 or TRBD2 (5 bases each). Germline lookup yields CDR1 SGDLS and CDR2 YYNGEE. V lost 5 bases to trimming and J lost 9 bases, with 27 bases between them. The CDR3 loop spans 17 amino acids. CDR3 sequence (DNA): TGTGCCAGCAGTCCTAAAAAGGGACCCGGAAGACGAGGTGAGCAGTTCTTC. As protein: CASSPKKGPGRRGEQFF.

The chain joins TRBV5-4 to TRBJ2-3; TRBD2 matches at 9 bases. This CDR3 is 15 amino acids long. Germline-derived CDR1 and CDR2 are SGHNT and YYREEE (reference sequence). Trimming removed 1 base from V and 3 bases from J; junction bases left unmatched: 3. The CDR3 DNA is TGTGCCAGCAGCTTGTTAGCGGGAGTAACAGATACGCAGTATTTT. It is translated as CASSLLAGVTDTQYF.

This chain uses TRBV7-3 with TRBJ1-1; D is unresolved. The length of the CDR3 is 14 residues. The V gene lost 3 bases and the J gene lost 2 bases, with 10 bases spanning the gap. Germline assignment: CDR1 SGHTA and CDR2 FQGTGA. CDR3 amino acids: CASSFMGDNTEAFF. The DNA for the CDR3 is TGTGCCAGCAGCTTTATGGGTGATAACACTGAAGCTTTCTTT.

This chain uses TRBV19 with TRBJ2-5; possible D gene TRBD1, 5 bases. CDR1 LNHDA and CDR2 SQIVND come from the germline V gene (reference sequence). CDR3 length equals 13 residues. The V gene lost 5 bases and the J gene lost 3 bases, with 10 bases spanning the gap. CDR3 sequence: CASSPPGKETQYF. The CDR3 nucleotides are TGTGCCAGTAGTCCCCCAGGGAAAGAGACCCAGTACTTC.

The chain carries TRBV7-9 and TRBJ1-2, with D tentatively TRBD1 (5 bases). CDR3 length: 14 amino acids. CDR1 SEHNR and CDR2 FQNEAQ come from the germline V gene (reference sequence). Trimming took 1 base from V and 4 from J, leaving 10 bases between them. This CDR3 reads CASSLGDRGYGYTF. In nucleotides, the CDR3 is TGTGCCAGCAGCTTAGGCGATAGGGGCTATGGCTACACCTTC.

The CDR3 nucleotides read TGCGCCAGCAGCTTGGATCCGGGTGAGCAGTTCTTC. It encodes CASSLDPGEQFF. The rearrangement links TRBV5-1 to TRBJ2-1, with D hard to call. Trimming stripped 0 bases from V and 9 bases from J, with 7 bases between. Looked up from germline, CDR1 is SGHRS and CDR2 is YFSETQ. This CDR3 has 12 amino acids.

The chain combines TRBV6-5 with TRBJ2-7; D is unclear. The CDR3 contains 13 residues. V dropped 6 bases and J dropped 7 bases, with 16 bases sitting between them. From germline, CDR1 is MNHEY and CDR2 SVGAGI. In nucleotides, the CDR3 is TGTGCCAGCAGCGACCCGCCCTCGAGGGAGCAGTACTTC. Amino acids: CASSDPPSREQYF.

The V call is TRBV7-2, the J call TRBJ1-5; D is ambiguous. The CDR3 is 15 residues long. V lost 5 bases to trimming and J lost 2 bases, with 13 bases between them. Germline values: CDR1 SGHTA, CDR2 FQGNSA. The DNA of the CDR3 is TGTGCCAGCAGCGGATTCGGAGGAGGCAATCAGCCCCAGCATTTT. Translated, it gives CASSGFGGGNQPQHF.

This clone was detected once. The chain employs TRBV6-1 and TRBJ1-1; possible D gene TRBD1, 5 bases. V gave up 4 bases and J gave up 1 base, with 7 bases separating them. CDR3 length: 13 residues. Germline V gives CDR1 MNHNS, CDR2 SASEGT. The CDR3 DNA sequence: TGTGCCAGCAGTGTCGGGGGGAACACTGAAGCTTTCTTT. This codes for CASSVGGNTEAFF.

CDR3 bases: TGTGCCAGCTCAGGGTTAACAGGGGGCAGCCAGCCCCAGCATTTT. Its translation is CASSGLTGGSQPQHF. V and J are TRBV18 and TRBJ1-5; 9 bases fit TRBD1. The germline V gene encodes CDR1 KGHSH and CDR2 LQKENI. There are 15 residues in the CDR3. The junction had 9 bases not matched to a gene; V was cut back by 5 bases and J by 7 bases.

As DNA, the CDR3 is TGCGCCAGCAGCGAGTCCAAGCCGACCGACGTTGGCTACACCTTC. Its protein product is CASSESKPTDVGYTF. The chain employs TRBV5-1 and TRBJ1-2; D unclear. Germline V gene data show CDR1 as SGHRS and CDR2 as YFSETQ. With 4 bases removed from V and 7 bases from J, the gap between germline ends came to 20 bases. The CDR3 has 15 residues.

The gene calls are TRBV5-5 and TRBJ1-6; the D is unclear. The CDR3 runs 14 residues. Germline CDR1 is SGHKS and CDR2 is YYEKEE (reference sequence). V gave up 5 bases and J gave up 9 bases, with 15 bases separating them. The CDR3 region is CASSRTGVSSPLHF. DNA of the CDR3: TGTGCCAGCAGTCGGACGGGAGTAAGTTCACCCCTCCACTTT.

The gene calls are TRBV5-1 and TRBJ2-3; 7 bases fit TRBD1. Per the germline V gene, CDR1 is SGHRS and CDR2 is YFSETQ. The CDR3 extends over 14 amino acids. J was trimmed by 0 bases and V by 3 bases; bases with no gene match: 1. The CDR3 sequence: CASSWDSSTDTQYF. CDR3 bases: TGCGCCAGCAGCTGGGACAGTAGCACAGATACGCAGTATTTT.

This clone was seen just once. The chain joins TRBV13 to TRBJ2-5, with TRBD2 matching over 7 bases. The CDR3 has 14 residues. From germline, CDR1 is PRHDT and CDR2 FYEKMQ (reference sequence). V lost 2 bases to trimming and J lost 6 bases; unmatched junction nucleotides: 6. The CDR3 nucleotides read TGTGCCAGCAGCTTACCCGGCGGGGGAAAGACCCAGTACTTC. As protein: CASSLPGGGKTQYF. The full variable domain, in which reference TRBV13 and TRBJ2-5 provide the parts outside the CDR3, is AAGVIQSPRHLIKEKRETATLKCYPIPRHDTVYWYQQGPGQDPQFLISFYEKMQSDKGSIPDRFSAQQFSDYHSELNMSSLELGDSALYFCASSLPGGGKTQYFGPGTRLLVL.

The chain couples TRBV4-1 to TRBJ1-3; D is undetermined. Deletions cut 1 base from V and 2 bases from J, with 3 bases between. The germline V gene has CDR1 MGHRA and CDR2 YSYEKL. The CDR3 is 13 amino acids. CDR3 amino acids: CASSQVAGNTIYF. The CDR3 DNA reads as TGCGCCAGCAGCCAAGTGGCTGGAAACACCATATATTTT.

This chain uses TRBV11-2 with TRBJ2-5, with D possibly TRBD2 on 6 matching bases. The V end was cut by 5 bases, the J end by 1 base, with 20 bases between. CDR3 length equals 17 residues. Looked up from germline, CDR1 is SGHAT and CDR2 is FQNNGV. Here the CDR3 DNA reads TGTGCCAGCAGCCTCAGGACTAAAAAGGACCTCCAAGAGACCCAGTACTTC. It is translated as CASSLRTKKDLQETQYF.

This chain links TRBV9 with TRBJ2-3, with D uncertain. CDR3 length: 14 residues. V gave up 0 bases and J gave up 1 base, with 6 bases separating them. Germline values: CDR1 SGDLS, CDR2 YYNGEE. The CDR3 loop reads CASSVGQRTDTQYF. The CDR3 DNA follows: TGTGCCAGCAGCGTAGGCCAGCGCACAGATACGCAGTATTTT.

The chain links TRBV6-5 to TRBJ1-2; TRBD1 might be the D (6 bases). Germline CDR1 and CDR2: MNHEY and SVGAGI. With 6 bases removed from V and 7 bases from J, the gap between germline ends came to 18 bases. CDR3 length equals 14 residues. The CDR3 DNA sequence: TGTGCCAGCAGGCCCTTGGGGGCGGGGGGTGGCTACACCTTC. It codes for CASRPLGAGGGYTF.

This clone was detected only once. The chain recombines TRBV13 with TRBJ2-5; TRBD2 matches 7 bases. The V gene's germline CDR1 is PRHDT and CDR2 FYEKMQ (reference sequence). The length of the CDR3 is 15 residues. V was clipped by 4 bases and J by 4 bases; unmatched bases: 9. As DNA, the CDR3 is TGTGCCAGCAGCTCCCGTGGGAGGGGCGGAGAGACCCAGTACTTC. Its translation is CASSSRGRGGETQYF.

The gene calls are TRBV4-2 and TRBJ2-5, with 8 bases fitting TRBD2. The CDR3 consists of 17 residues. Germline V gene lookup returns CDR1 LGHNA and CDR2 YNFKEQ. With 1 base clipped from V and 4 bases from J, the junction kept 11 bases outside the gene matches. The CDR3 here is CASSQGSGGQGRETQYF. In nucleotides, the CDR3 is TGTGCCAGCAGCCAAGGTTCGGGGGGGCAGGGACGAGAGACCCAGTACTTC.

The rearrangement joins TRBV9 to TRBJ2-3, with D tentatively TRBD2 (6 bases). V shed 3 bases and J shed 1 base, with 18 bases lying between them. The CDR3 length is 17 residues. The germline CDR1 and CDR2 sequences are SGDLS and YYNGEE. The DNA of the CDR3 is TGTGCCAGCAGCGCGCCCCCCGGGCGGGGACGCACAGATACGCAGTATTTT. Translated, it gives CASSAPPGRGRTDTQYF.

This clone has a single count. The chain joins TRBV4-1 to TRBJ2-6; 9 bases line up with TRBD1. Germline V gene data show CDR1 as MGHRA and CDR2 as YSYEKL. The CDR3 loop spans 21 amino acids. J gave up 0 bases and V 0 bases, and 12 bases lay outside the gene matches. This CDR3 reads CASSQDPSWGQGPSGANVLTF. Here the CDR3 DNA reads TGCGCCAGCAGCCAAGATCCTTCCTGGGGACAGGGTCCCTCTGGGGCCAACGTCCTGACTTTC.

The J gene is TRBJ2-1, the V gene TRBV11-2; D assignment may be TRBD1 or TRBD2 (5 bases each). CDR1 is SGHAT, CDR2 FQNNGV, per germline. V shed 5 bases and J shed 10 bases, with 12 bases lying between them. This CDR3 has 12 amino acids. The CDR3 loop reads CASSLWGWEQFF. The CDR3 DNA is TGTGCCAGCAGCCTATGGGGGTGGGAGCAGTTCTTC.